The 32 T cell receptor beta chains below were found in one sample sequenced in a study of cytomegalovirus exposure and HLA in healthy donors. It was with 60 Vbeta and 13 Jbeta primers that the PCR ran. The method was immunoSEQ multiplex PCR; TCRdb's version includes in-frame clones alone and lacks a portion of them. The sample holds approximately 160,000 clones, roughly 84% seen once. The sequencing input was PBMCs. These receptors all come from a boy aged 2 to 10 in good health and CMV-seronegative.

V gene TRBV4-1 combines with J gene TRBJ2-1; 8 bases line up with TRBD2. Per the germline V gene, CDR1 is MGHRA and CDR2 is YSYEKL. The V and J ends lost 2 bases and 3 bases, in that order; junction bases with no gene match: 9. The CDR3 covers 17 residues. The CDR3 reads CASSQLSGAPLYNEQFF. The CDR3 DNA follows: TGCGCCAGCAGCCAACTTAGCGGGGCCCCTCTCTACAATGAGCAGTTCTTC.

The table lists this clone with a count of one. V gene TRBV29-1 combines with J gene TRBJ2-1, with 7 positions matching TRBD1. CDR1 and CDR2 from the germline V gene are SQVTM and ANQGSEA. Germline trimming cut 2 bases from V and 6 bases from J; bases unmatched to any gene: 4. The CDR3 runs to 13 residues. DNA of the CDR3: TGCAGCGTTGAACGCCCAGGGGGCAATGAGCAGTTCTTC. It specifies CSVERPGGNEQFF.

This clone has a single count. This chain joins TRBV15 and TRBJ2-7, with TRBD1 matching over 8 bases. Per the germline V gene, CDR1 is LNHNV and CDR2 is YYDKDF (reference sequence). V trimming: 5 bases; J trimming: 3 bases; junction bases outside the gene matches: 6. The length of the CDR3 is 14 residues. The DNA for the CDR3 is TGTGCCACCAGCTTACGGGACAGGCTCTACGAGCAGTACTTC. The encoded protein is CATSLRDRLYEQYF.

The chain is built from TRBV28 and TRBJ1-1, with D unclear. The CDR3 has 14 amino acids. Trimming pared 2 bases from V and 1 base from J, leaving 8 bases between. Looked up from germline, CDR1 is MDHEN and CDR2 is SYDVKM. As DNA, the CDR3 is TGTGCCAGCAGTTTAAAACAGTCGAACACTGAAGCTTTCTTT. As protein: CASSLKQSNTEAFF.

DNA for the CDR3: TGTGCCATCAGTGAGTCGGCCTTGGTAGGGGATCGGCAGTACTTC. Translated: CAISESALVGDRQYF. The chain carries TRBV10-3 and TRBJ2-7; tentative D call: TRBD1 (5 bases). The V end lost 0 bases, the J end lost 9 bases, and 18 bases lay between the germline ends. The CDR3 consists of 15 residues. Looked up from germline, CDR1 is ENHRY and CDR2 is SYGVKD.

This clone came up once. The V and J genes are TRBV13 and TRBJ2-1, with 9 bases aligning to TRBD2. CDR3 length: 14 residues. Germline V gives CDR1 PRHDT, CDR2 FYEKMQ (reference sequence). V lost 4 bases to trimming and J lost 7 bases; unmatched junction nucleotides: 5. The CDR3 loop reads CASSSRLAVNEQFF. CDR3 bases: TGTGCCAGCAGCTCCCGACTAGCGGTAAATGAGCAGTTCTTC.

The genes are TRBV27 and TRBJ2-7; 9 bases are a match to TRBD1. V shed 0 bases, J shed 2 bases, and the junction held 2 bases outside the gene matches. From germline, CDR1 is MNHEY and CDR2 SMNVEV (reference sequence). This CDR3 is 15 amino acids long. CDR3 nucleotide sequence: TGTGCCAGCAGTTTATCCGGGGACAGGGCCTACGAGCAGTACTTC. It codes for CASSLSGDRAYEQYF.

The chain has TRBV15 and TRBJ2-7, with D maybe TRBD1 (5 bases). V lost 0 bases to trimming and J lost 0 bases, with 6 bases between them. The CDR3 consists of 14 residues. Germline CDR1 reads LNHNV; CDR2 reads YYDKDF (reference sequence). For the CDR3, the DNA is TGTGCCACCAGCAGAGACAGGGCCTCCTACGAGCAGTACTTC. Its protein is CATSRDRASYEQYF.

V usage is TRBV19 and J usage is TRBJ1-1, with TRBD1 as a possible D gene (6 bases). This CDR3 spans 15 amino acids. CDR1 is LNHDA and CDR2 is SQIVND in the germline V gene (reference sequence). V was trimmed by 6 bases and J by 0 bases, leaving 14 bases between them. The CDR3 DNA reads TGTGCCAGTAGGGGGGCGGCAGGGGTGAACACTGAAGCTTTCTTT. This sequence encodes CASRGAAGVNTEAFF.

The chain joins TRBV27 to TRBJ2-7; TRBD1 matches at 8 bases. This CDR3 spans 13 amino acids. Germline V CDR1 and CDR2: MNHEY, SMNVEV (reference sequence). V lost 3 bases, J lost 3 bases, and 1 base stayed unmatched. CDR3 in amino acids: CASSLTGDYEQYF. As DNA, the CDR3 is TGTGCCAGCAGTTTGACAGGGGACTACGAGCAGTACTTC.

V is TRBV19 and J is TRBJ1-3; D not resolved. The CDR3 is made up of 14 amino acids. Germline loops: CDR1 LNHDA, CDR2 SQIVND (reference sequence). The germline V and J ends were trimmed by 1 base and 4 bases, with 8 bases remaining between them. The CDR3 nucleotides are TGTGCCAGTAGTATAGGGGCTCGAGGAAACACCATATATTTT. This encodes CASSIGARGNTIYF.

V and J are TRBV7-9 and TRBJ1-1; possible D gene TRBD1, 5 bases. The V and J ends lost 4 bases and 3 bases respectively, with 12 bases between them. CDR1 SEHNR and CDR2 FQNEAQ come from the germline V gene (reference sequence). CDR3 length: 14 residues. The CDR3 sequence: CASSWGVWHTEAFF. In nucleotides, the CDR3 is TGTGCCAGCAGCTGGGGCGTTTGGCACACTGAAGCTTTCTTT. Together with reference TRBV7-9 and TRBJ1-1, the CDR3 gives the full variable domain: DTGVSQNPRHKITKRGQNVTFRCDPISEHNRLYWYRQTLGQGPEFLTYFQNEAQLEKSRLLSDRFSAERPKGSFSTLEIQRTEQGDSAMYLCASSWGVWHTEAFFGQGTRLTVV.

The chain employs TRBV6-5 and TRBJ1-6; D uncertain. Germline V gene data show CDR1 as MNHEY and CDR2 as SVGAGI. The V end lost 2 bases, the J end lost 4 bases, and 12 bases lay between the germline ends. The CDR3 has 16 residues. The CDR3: CASSYTRLPYNSPLHF. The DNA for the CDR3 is TGTGCCAGCAGTTACACCCGTCTACCTTATAATTCACCCCTCCACTTT.

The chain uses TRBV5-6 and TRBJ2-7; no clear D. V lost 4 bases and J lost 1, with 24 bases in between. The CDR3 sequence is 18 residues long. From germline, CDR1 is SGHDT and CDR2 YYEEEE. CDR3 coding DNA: TGTGCCAGCAGCCGCGAGACTCTCCCCCAGTACTCTTCCTACGAGCAGTACTTC. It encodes CASSRETLPQYSSYEQYF. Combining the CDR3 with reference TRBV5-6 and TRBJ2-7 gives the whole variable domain DAGVTQSPTHLIKTRGQQVTLRCSPKSGHDTVSWYQQALGQGPQFIFQYYEEEERQRGNFPDRFSGHQFPNYSSELNVNALLLGDSALYLCASSRETLPQYSSYEQYFGPGTRLTVT.

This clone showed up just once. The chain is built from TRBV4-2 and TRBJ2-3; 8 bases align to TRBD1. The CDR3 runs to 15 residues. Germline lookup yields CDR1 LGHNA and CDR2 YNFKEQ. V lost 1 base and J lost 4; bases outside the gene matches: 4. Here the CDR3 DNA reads TGTGCCAGCAGCCAAGCCGACAGGGGCGCAGATACGCAGTATTTT. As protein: CASSQADRGADTQYF.

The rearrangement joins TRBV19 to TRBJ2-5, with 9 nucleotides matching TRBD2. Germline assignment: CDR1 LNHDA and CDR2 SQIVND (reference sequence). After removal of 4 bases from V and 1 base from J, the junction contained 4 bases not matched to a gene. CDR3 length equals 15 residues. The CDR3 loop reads CASSNSGSLQETQYF. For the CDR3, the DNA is TGTGCCAGTAGTAATAGCGGGAGCCTCCAAGAGACCCAGTACTTC.

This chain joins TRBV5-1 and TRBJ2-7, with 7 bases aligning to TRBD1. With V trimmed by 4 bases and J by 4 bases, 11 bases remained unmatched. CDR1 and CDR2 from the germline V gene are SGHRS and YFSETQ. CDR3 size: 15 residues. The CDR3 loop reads CASSPPGTDVYEQYF. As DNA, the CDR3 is TGCGCCAGCAGCCCGCCCGGGACAGATGTATACGAGCAGTACTTC.

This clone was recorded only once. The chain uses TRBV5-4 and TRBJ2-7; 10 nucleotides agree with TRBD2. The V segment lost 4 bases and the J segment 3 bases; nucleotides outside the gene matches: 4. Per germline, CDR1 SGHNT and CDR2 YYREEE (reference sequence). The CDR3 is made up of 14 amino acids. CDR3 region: CASSPSGSDYEQYF. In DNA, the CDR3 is TGTGCCAGCAGCCCTAGCGGGAGCGACTACGAGCAGTACTTC.

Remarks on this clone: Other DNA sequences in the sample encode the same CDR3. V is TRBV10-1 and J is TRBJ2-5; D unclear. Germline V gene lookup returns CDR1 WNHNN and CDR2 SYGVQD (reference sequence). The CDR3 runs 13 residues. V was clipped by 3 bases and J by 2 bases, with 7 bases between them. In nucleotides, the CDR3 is TGCGCCAGCAGTGACGGTCCGCAAGAGACCCAGTACTTC. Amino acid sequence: CASSDGPQETQYF.

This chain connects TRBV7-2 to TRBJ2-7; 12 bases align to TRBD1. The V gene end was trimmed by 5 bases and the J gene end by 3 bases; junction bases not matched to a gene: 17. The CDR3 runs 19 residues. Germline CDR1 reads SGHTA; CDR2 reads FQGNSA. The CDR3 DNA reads TGTGCCAGCAGCCTACTACCGGGACAGGGGGCCACATTTGACTACGAGCAGTACTTC. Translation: CASSLLPGQGATFDYEQYF.

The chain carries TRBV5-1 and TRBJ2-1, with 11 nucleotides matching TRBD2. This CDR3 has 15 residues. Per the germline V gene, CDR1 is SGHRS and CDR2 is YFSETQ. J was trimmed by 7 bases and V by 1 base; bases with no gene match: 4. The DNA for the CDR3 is TGCGCCAGCAGCTTGACTAGCGGGAGTCAAAATGAGCAGTTCTTC. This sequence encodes CASSLTSGSQNEQFF.

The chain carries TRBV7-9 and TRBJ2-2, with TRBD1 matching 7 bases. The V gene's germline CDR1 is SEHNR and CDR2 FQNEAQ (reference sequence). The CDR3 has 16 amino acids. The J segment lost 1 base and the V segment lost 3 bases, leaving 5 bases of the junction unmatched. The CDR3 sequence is CASSFTGQWNTGELFF. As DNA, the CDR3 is TGTGCCAGCAGCTTCACGGGACAGTGGAACACCGGGGAGCTGTTTTTT.

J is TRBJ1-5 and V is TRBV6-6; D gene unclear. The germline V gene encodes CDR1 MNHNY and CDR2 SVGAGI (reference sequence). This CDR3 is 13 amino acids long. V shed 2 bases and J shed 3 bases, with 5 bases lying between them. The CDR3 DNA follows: TGTGCCAGCAGTTACCGGTACAATCAGCCCCAGCATTTT. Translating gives CASSYRYNQPQHF.

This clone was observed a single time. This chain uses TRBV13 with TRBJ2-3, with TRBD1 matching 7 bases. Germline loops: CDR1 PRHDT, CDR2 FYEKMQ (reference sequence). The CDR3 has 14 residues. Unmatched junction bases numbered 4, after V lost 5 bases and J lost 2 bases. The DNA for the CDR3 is TGTGCCAGCAGCCTGGGACAGAACACAGATACGCAGTATTTT. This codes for CASSLGQNTDTQYF.

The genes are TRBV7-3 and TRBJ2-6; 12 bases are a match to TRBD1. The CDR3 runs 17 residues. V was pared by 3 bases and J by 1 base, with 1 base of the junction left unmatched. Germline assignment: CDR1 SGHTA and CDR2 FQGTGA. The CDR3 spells CASSLGQGASGANVLTF. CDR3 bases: TGTGCCAGCAGCTTGGGACAGGGGGCGTCTGGGGCCAACGTCCTGACTTTC.

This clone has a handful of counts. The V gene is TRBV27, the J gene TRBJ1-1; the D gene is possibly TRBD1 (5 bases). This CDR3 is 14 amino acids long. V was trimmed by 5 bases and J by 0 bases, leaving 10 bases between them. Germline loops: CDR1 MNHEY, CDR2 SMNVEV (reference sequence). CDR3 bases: TGTGCCAGCAGTCCCAGGGTAATGAACACTGAAGCTTTCTTT. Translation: CASSPRVMNTEAFF.

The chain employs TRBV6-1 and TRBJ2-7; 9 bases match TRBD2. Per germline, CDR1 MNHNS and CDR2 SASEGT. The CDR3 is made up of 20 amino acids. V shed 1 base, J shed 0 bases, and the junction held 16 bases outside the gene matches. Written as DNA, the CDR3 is TGTGCCAGCAGTGAAGGACGCCACCTTAGACTAGCGGCGTTCTCCTACGAGCAGTACTTC. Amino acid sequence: CASSEGRHLRLAAFSYEQYF.

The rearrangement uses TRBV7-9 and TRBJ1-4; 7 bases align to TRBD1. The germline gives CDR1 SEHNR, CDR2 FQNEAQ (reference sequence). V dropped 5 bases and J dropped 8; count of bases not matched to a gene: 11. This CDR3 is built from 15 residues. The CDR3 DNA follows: TGTGCCAGCAGCGACGACAGGGTGGGTGAGGAAAAACTGTTTTTT. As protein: CASSDDRVGEEKLFF. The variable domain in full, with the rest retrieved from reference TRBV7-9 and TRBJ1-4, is DTGVSQNPRHKITKRGQNVTFRCDPISEHNRLYWYRQTLGQGPEFLTYFQNEAQLEKSRLLSDRFSAERPKGSFSTLEIQRTEQGDSAMYLCASSDDRVGEEKLFFGSGTQLSVL.

The CDR3 loop is CSVEDTGSTDTQYF. CDR3 nucleotides: TGCAGCGTCGAGGATACAGGGTCCACAGATACGCAGTATTTT. This chain connects TRBV29-1 to TRBJ2-3, with a possible D match to TRBD1 (6 bases). CDR3 length equals 14 residues. Trimming took 6 bases from V and 2 from J, leaving 15 bases between them. Germline assignment: CDR1 SQVTM and CDR2 ANQGSEA.

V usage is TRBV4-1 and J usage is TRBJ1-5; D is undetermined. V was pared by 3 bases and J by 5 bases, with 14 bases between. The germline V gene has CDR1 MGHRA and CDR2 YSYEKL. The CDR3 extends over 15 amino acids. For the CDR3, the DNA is TGCGCCAGCAGCCACCCGGGAGGTGGCGATCAGCCCCAGCATTTT. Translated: CASSHPGGGDQPQHF.

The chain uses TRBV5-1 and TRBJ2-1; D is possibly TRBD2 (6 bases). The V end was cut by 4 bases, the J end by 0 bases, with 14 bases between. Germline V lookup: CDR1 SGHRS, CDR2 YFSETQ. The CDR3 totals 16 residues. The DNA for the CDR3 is TGCGCCAGCAGCCCCACTCAGCGGGTCTCCTACAATGAGCAGTTCTTC. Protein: CASSPTQRVSYNEQFF.

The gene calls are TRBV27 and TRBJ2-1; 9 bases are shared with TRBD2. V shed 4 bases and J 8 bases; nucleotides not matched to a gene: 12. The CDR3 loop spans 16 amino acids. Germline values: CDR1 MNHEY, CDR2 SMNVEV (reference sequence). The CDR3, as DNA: TGTGCCAGCAGTTCTCTCGGCGGGAGGGTAAGCGATGAGCAGTTCTTC. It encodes CASSSLGGRVSDEQFF.